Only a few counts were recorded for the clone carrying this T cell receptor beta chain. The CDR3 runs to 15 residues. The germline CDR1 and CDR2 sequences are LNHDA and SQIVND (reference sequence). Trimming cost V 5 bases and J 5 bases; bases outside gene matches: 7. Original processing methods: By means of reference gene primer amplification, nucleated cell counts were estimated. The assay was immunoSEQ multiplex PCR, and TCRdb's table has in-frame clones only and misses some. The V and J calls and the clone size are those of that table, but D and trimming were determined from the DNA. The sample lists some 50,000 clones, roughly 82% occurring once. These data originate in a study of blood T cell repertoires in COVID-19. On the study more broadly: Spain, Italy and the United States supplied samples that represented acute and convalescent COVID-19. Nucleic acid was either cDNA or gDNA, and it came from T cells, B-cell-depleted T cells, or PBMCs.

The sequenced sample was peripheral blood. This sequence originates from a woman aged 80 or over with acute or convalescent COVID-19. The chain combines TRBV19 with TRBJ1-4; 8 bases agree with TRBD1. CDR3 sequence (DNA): TGTGCCAGTAGTCCGGACAGGGACGTGAATGAAAAACTGTTTTTT. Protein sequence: CASSPDRDVNEKLFF.